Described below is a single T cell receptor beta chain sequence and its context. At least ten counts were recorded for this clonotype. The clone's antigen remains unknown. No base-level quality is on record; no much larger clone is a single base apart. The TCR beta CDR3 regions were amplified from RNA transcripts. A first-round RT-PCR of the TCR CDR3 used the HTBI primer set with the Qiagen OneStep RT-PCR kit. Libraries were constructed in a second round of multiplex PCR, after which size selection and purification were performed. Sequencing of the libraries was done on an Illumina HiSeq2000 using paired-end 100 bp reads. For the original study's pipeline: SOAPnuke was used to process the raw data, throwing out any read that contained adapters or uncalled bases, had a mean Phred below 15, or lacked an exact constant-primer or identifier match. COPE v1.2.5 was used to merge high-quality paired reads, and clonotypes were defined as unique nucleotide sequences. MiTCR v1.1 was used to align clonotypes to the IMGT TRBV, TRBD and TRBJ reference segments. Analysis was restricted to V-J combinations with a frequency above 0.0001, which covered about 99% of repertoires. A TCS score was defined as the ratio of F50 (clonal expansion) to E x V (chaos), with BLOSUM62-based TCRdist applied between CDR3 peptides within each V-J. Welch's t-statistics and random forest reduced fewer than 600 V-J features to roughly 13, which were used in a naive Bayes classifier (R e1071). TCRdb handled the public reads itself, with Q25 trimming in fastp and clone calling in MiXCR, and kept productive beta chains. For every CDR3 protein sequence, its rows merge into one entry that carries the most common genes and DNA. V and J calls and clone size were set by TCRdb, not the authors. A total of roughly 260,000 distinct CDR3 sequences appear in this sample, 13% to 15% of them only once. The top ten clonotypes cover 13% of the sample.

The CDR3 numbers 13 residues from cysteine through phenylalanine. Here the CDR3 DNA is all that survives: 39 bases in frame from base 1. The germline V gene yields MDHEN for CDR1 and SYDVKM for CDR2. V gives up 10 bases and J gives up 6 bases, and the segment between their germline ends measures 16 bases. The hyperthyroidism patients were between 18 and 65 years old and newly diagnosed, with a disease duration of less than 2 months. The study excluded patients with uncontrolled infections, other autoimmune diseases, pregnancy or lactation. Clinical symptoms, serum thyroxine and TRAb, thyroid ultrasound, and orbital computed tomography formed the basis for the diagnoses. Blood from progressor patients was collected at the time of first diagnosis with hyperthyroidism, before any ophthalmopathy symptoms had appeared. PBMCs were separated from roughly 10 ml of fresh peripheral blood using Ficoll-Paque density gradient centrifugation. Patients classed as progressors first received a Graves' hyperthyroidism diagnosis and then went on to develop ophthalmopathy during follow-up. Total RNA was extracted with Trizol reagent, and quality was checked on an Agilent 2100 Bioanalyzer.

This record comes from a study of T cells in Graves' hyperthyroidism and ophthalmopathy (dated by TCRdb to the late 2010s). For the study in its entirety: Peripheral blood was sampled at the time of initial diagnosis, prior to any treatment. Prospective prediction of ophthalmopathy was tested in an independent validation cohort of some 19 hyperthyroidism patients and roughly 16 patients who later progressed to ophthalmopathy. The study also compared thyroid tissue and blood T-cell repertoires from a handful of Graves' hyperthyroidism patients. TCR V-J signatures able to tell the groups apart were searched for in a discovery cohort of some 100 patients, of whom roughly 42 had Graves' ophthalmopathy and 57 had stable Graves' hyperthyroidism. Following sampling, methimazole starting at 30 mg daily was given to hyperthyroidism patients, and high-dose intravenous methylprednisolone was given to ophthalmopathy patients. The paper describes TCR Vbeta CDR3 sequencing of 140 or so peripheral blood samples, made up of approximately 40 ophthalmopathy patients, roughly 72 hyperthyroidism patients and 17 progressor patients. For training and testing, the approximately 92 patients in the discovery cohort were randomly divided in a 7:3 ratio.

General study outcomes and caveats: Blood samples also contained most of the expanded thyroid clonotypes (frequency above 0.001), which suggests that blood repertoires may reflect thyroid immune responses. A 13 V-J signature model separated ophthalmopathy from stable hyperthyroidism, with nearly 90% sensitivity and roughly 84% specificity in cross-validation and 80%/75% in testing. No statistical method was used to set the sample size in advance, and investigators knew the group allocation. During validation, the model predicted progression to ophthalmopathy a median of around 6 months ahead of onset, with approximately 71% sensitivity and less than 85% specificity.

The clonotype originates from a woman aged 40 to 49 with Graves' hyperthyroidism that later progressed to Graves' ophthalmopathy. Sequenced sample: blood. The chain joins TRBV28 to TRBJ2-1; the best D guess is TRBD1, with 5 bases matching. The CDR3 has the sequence CATRKGALNEQFF. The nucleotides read TGTGCCACCAGGAAAGGGGCGCTCAATGAGCAGTTCTTC.